This T cell receptor beta chain was profiled in a study of regulatory T cells in long-lasting Graves disease. Study overall: Freshly diagnosed Graves' patients had used antithyroid drugs for under 3 months. General study results and limits: Thyroid tissue was not sampled; only peripheral blood was. Persistent Graves' disease cases displayed lower TCR diversity than newly diagnosed ones.

Researchers made TCR beta libraries by using iRepertoire HTBI primers and running Arm-PCR on CDR3 regions. TCRdb reprocessed the multiplex PCR reads with MiXCR, giving one entry per CDR3 protein. The sample carries 450,000 to 600,000 distinct CDR3 sequences, 15% to 20% recorded once. Germline-derived CDR1 and CDR2 are SNHLY and FYNNEI. The CDR3 runs to 16 residues. Trimming removed 3 bases from V and 3 bases from J; junction bases left unmatched: 6. In the case of this clonotype: Its specificity is unknown.

Noted time point: newly diagnosed GD, antithyroid drugs for less than 3 months. PBMCs provided the RNA from which the TCR library was made. These records were also assigned to another study, of T cells in Graves' hyperthyroidism and ophthalmopathy. In that study: Ophthalmopathy was predicted by the model a median of about six months ahead of onset.

This sequence was found in a man aged 40-50 years with Graves disease. The rearrangement links TRBV2 to TRBJ2-7; 12 nucleotides agree with TRBD1. The source was peripheral blood mononuclear cells (PBMCs), collected at new diagnosis, from a patient treated with antithyroid drugs. CDR3 sequence: CASSDPGQGANYEQYF. The CDR3 bases are TGTGCCAGCAGTGATCCGGGACAGGGGGCGAACTACGAGCAGTACTTC.